A single sample is the source of the 24 T cell receptor beta chains below, sequenced in a study of blood T cell repertoires in COVID-19. Sequencing used immunoSEQ multiplex PCR; TCRdb keeps in-frame clones, though not all of them. The sample records 150,000 to 200,000 clones, more than 90% being singletons. Sequencing used peripheral blood. These receptors all come from a man aged 45-65 years with acute or convalescent COVID-19.

Written as DNA, the CDR3 is TGTGCCAGCAGTGGCATCTATGGCTACACCTTC. Protein sequence: CASSGIYGYTF. The V call is TRBV28, the J call TRBJ1-2, with D uncertain. The CDR3 sequence is 11 residues long. Trimming stripped 5 bases from V and 4 bases from J, with 5 bases between. The V gene's germline CDR1 is MDHEN and CDR2 SYDVKM.

V usage is TRBV29-1 and J usage is TRBJ2-5; TRBD2 agrees at 8 bases. The trim removed 8 bases at V and 5 bases at J, leaving 16 bases unmatched. The CDR3 consists of 15 residues. Germline CDR1 reads SQVTM; CDR2 reads ANQGSEA. The CDR3 reads CSILRTGGPEETQYF. CDR3 sequence (DNA): TGCAGCATCCTCAGGACGGGAGGGCCGGAGGAGACCCAGTACTTC.

V and J are TRBV7-2 and TRBJ2-7; maybe TRBD2 (6 bases). The V gene's germline CDR1 is SGHTA and CDR2 FQGNSA. V lost 2 bases and J 5 bases, leaving 13 bases between the germline ends. The CDR3 has 14 amino acids. CDR3 region: CASSLTSMGHEQYF. The CDR3 region has the DNA TGTGCCAGCAGCTTAACTAGCATGGGGCACGAGCAGTACTTC.

The rearrangement joins TRBV9 to TRBJ2-1; 8 bases are a match to TRBD2. After removal of 0 bases from V and 0 bases from J, the junction contained 8 bases not matched to a gene. Germline lookup yields CDR1 SGDLS and CDR2 YYNGEE. The CDR3 runs to 18 residues. The DNA of the CDR3 is TGTGCCAGCAGCGTAGGGGTTAGCGGGGTCCGCTCCTACAATGAGCAGTTCTTC. This translates into CASSVGVSGVRSYNEQFF.

This chain uses TRBV19 with TRBJ1-2; 10 nucleotides line up with TRBD1. Per germline, CDR1 LNHDA and CDR2 SQIVND (reference sequence). This CDR3 contains 14 residues. The V and J ends lost 5 bases and 4 bases, in that order; junction bases with no gene match: 4. The DNA for the CDR3 is TGTGCCAGTAGTCGGGGACAGGGGATCTATGGCTACACCTTC. Its protein is CASSRGQGIYGYTF.

V usage is TRBV12-5 and J usage is TRBJ2-1; 10 bases map to TRBD1. Germline V CDR1 and CDR2: LGHNT, FRNRAP. V shed 1 base and J 7 bases; nucleotides not matched to a gene: 13. The CDR3 extends over 18 amino acids. The CDR3: CASGLAVVGTGVTNEQFF. CDR3 bases: TGTGCTAGTGGTTTGGCGGTAGTCGGGACAGGGGTCACTAATGAGCAGTTCTTC. Full variable domain (outside the CDR3, taken from reference TRBV12-5 and TRBJ2-1): DARVTQTPRHKVTEMGQEVTMRCQPILGHNTVFWYRQTMMQGLELLAYFRNRAPLDDSGMPKDRFSAEMPDATLATLKIQPSEPRDSAVYFCASGLAVVGTGVTNEQFFGPGTRLTVL.

The rearrangement links TRBV7-2 to TRBJ2-2; 9 bases fit TRBD1. CDR1 and CDR2 (germline): SGHTA, FQGNSA. The ends lost 3 bases at V and 5 bases at J; junction bases unmatched: 4. The CDR3 length is 15 residues. The CDR3 nucleotides read TGTGCCAGCAGCTTCGGGACAGGGAGAACCGGGGAGCTGTTTTTT. Its translation is CASSFGTGRTGELFF.

The chain uses TRBV27 and TRBJ1-2, with 7 nucleotides matching TRBD1. Germline V gives CDR1 MNHEY, CDR2 SMNVEV (reference sequence). With 8 bases clipped from V and 2 bases from J, the junction kept 8 bases outside the gene matches. The CDR3 has 14 amino acids. CDR3 DNA: TGTGCCAGCTGCCCCTCGGGACAGAACTATGGCTACACCTTC. This gives the protein CASCPSGQNYGYTF.

This sequence joins TRBV19 and TRBJ2-1; possibly TRBD1 for D (5 bases). The CDR3 has 12 amino acids. V lost 7 bases and J 6 bases, leaving 10 bases between the germline ends. Per germline, CDR1 LNHDA and CDR2 SQIVND (reference sequence). The CDR3 coding sequence is TGTGCCAGTACGGACACAATCAATGAGCAGTTCTTC. Translating gives CASTDTINEQFF. Supplemented by reference TRBV19 and TRBJ2-1, the full variable domain reads DGGITQSPKYLFRKEGQNVTLSCEQNLNHDAMYWYRQDPGQGLRLIYYSQIVNDFQKGDIAEGYSVSREKKESFPLTVTSAQKNPTAFYLCASTDTINEQFFGPGTRLTVL.

V and J are TRBV9 and TRBJ1-1, with unresolved D. Germline V lookup: CDR1 SGDLS, CDR2 YYNGEE. Trimming removed 4 bases from V and 1 base from J, with 11 bases in between. The CDR3 covers 14 residues. The CDR3 DNA is TGTGCCAGCAGCCCCCGGTCCCCGAACACTGAAGCTTTCTTT. It codes for CASSPRSPNTEAFF.

The chain is built from TRBV5-8 and TRBJ2-3, with D uncertain. This CDR3 is built from 11 residues. Trimming cost V 4 bases and J 10 bases, with 10 bases left between them. Germline CDR1 SGHTS, CDR2 YDEGEE. The CDR3 nucleotides read TGTGCCAGCAGCCTTCAAGGAGCGCAGTATTTT. Translation gives CASSLQGAQYF. The full variable domain, rest sourced from reference TRBV5-8 and TRBJ2-3, is EAGVTQSPTHLIKTRGQQATLRCSPISGHTSVYWYQQALGLGLQFLLWYDEGEERNRGNFPPRFSGRQFPNYSSELNVNALELEDSALYLCASSLQGAQYFGPGTRLTVL.

This chain uses TRBV18 with TRBJ2-1, with a weak D call TRBD2 (6 bases). The germline V and J ends were trimmed by 3 bases and 5 bases, with 11 bases remaining between them. The CDR3 totals 14 residues. The germline V gene encodes CDR1 KGHSH and CDR2 LQKENI. The CDR3: CASSPGLPNNEQFF. The CDR3 nucleotides are TGTGCCAGCTCACCCGGACTACCAAACAATGAGCAGTTCTTC.

The chain uses TRBV19 and TRBJ2-3; D is ambiguous. Trimming pared 7 bases from V and 2 bases from J, leaving 13 bases between. CDR1 and CDR2 from the germline V gene are LNHDA and SQIVND (reference sequence). The CDR3 is 14 residues long. The CDR3 nucleotides read TGTGCCAGTAACGACAAAGAAATCACAGATACGCAGTATTTT. Its translation is CASNDKEITDTQYF.

J is TRBJ2-7 and V is TRBV6-1, with D unclear. CDR1 is MNHNS, CDR2 SASEGT, per germline. This CDR3 has 10 residues. CDR3 loop: CASSEEQPVV. DNA for the CDR3: TGTGCCAGCAGTGAGGAACAGCCGGTTGTC.

The chain recombines TRBV4-1 with TRBJ1-4, with D possibly matching TRBD1 (6 bases). Germline V lookup: CDR1 MGHRA, CDR2 YSYEKL. The CDR3 totals 14 residues. V lost 2 bases and J 6 bases, leaving 10 bases between the germline ends. The CDR3 nucleotides read TGCGCCAGCAGCCAAACAGGGCTCGATGAAAAACTGTTTTTT. Protein sequence: CASSQTGLDEKLFF.

The V gene is TRBV5-1, the J gene TRBJ1-1, with 8 positions matching TRBD1. Trimming cost V 4 bases and J 1 base; bases outside gene matches: 3. Germline V lookup: CDR1 SGHRS, CDR2 YFSETQ. The CDR3 totals 14 residues. The CDR3, as DNA: TGCGCCAGCAGCCCCGGACAGGGGAACACTGAAGCTTTCTTT. Translating gives CASSPGQGNTEAFF.

This clone has only one observation. The chain combines TRBV5-4 with TRBJ1-2, with TRBD1 identical over 8 bases. This CDR3 region has 16 residues. Germline-derived CDR1 and CDR2 are SGHNT and YYREEE (reference sequence). V lost 2 bases, J lost 4 bases, and 10 bases stayed unmatched. CDR3 coding DNA: TGTGCCAGCAGCTTCCGTTCGCAGGGGGCTTTCTATGGCTACACCTTC. This codes for CASSFRSQGAFYGYTF.

The chain uses TRBV19 and TRBJ1-4, with D uncertain. The CDR3 spans 16 residues. CDR1 and CDR2 from the germline V gene are LNHDA and SQIVND (reference sequence). Trimming stripped 7 bases from V and 0 bases from J, with 15 bases between. Written as DNA, the CDR3 is TGTGCCAGTAAAAAGGGAGGGAAAGCAACTAATGAAAAACTGTTTTTT. This translates into CASKKGGKATNEKLFF.

This rearrangement joins TRBV5-1 to TRBJ1-1; 8 bases are a match to TRBD1. The CDR3 runs 14 residues. Germline CDR1 SGHRS, CDR2 YFSETQ. With 5 bases clipped from V and 4 bases from J, the junction kept 7 bases outside the gene matches. The DNA for the CDR3 is TGCGCCAGCAGAGATTCAGGGGGCAGCACTGAAGCTTTCTTT. This translates into CASRDSGGSTEAFF.

The rearrangement joins TRBV20-1 to TRBJ1-2, with a tentative D call TRBD1 (5 bases). This CDR3 has 11 amino acids. Germline CDR1 reads DFQATT; CDR2 reads SNEGSKA (reference sequence). The ends were cut back, 7 bases at V and 7 bases at J, with 13 bases in the middle. CDR3 sequence reads: CSETGVGGYTF. The DNA of the CDR3 is TGCAGTGAAACAGGCGTTGGTGGCTACACCTTC.

The chain carries TRBV7-2 and TRBJ1-3, with D maybe TRBD1 (5 bases). V dropped 7 bases and J dropped 12 bases, with 16 bases sitting between them. This CDR3 region has 12 residues. Germline V gives CDR1 SGHTA, CDR2 FQGNSA. CDR3 region: CASTSSWGGIYF. CDR3 sequence (DNA): TGTGCCAGCACCTCTTCCTGGGGGGGCATATATTTT.

This rearrangement joins TRBV6-6 to TRBJ2-2, with a weak D call TRBD1 (5 bases). This CDR3 comprises 11 residues. Looked up from germline, CDR1 is MNHNY and CDR2 is SVGAGI (reference sequence). Trimming cost V 10 bases and J 4 bases, with 7 bases left between them. The CDR3: CAIRGTGELFF. For the CDR3, the DNA is TGTGCCATTAGGGGCACCGGGGAGCTGTTTTTT.

The chain uses TRBV28 and TRBJ1-5; D not resolved. Germline lookup yields CDR1 MDHEN and CDR2 SYDVKM. The CDR3 has 14 amino acids. The ends were cut back, 7 bases at V and 3 bases at J, with 13 bases in the middle. The CDR3 DNA reads TGTGCCAGCAAGTTAGGCGGGTACAATCAGCCCCAGCATTTT. This sequence encodes CASKLGGYNQPQHF.

This chain's CDR3 is CASKTPGSSYEQYF. The CDR3 DNA sequence: TGTGCCAGCAAAACCCCAGGAAGCTCCTACGAGCAGTACTTC. The gene calls are TRBV28 and TRBJ2-7; D is undetermined. Trimming removed 7 bases at V and 0 bases at J, with 13 bases between. The CDR3 spans 14 residues. The germline gives CDR1 MDHEN, CDR2 SYDVKM.